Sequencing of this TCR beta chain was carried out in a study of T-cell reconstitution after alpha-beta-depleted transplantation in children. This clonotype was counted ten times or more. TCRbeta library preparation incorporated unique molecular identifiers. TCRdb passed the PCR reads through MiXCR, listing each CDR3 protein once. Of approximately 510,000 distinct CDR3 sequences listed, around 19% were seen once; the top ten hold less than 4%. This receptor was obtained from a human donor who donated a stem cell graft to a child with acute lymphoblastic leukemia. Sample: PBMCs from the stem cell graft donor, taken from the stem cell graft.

The CDR3 loop reads CASSETSGRTDTQYF. The CDR3 nucleotides are TGTGCCAGCAGCGAGACTAGCGGGAGAACAGATACGCAGTATTTT. The chain joins TRBV5-5 to TRBJ2-3; TRBD2 agrees at 12 bases. V shed 4 bases, J shed 3 bases, and the junction held 3 bases outside the gene matches. This CDR3 comprises 15 residues. Per germline, CDR1 SGHKS and CDR2 YYEKEE (reference sequence).